The next 15 T cell receptor beta chains were all read from a single sample in a study of blood T cell repertoires in COVID-19. The table came from immunoSEQ multiplex PCR; TCRdb's copy has only in-frame clones and leaves some out. The sample consists of about 140,000 clones, approximately 90% of them appearing once. Input material: peripheral blood. The receptors here all came from a woman between 40 and 55 years old with acute or convalescent COVID-19.

The chain is built from TRBV5-4 and TRBJ1-2, with TRBD1 matching 7 bases. V lost 0 bases, J lost 3 bases, and 2 bases stayed unmatched. This CDR3 contains 14 residues. Germline lookup yields CDR1 SGHNT and CDR2 YYREEE (reference sequence). DNA for the CDR3: TGTGCCAGCAGCTTGGCGGGACAGTACTATGGCTACACCTTC. This translates into CASSLAGQYYGYTF. The variable domain in full, with the rest retrieved from reference TRBV5-4 and TRBJ1-2, is ETGVTQSPTHLIKTRGQQVTLRCSSQSGHNTVSWYQQALGQGPQFIFQYYREEENGRGNFPPRFSGLQFPNYSSELNVNALELDDSALYLCASSLAGQYYGYTFGSGTRLTVV.

A single count supports this clone. The rearrangement joins TRBV7-9 to TRBJ2-3; 10 bases align to TRBD2. Germline V gene lookup returns CDR1 SEHNR and CDR2 FQNEAQ (reference sequence). There are 12 residues in the CDR3. The CDR3 DNA follows: TGTGCGGAGCGGGAGGGCCTGGATACGCAGTATTTT. It encodes CAEREGLDTQYF.

The chain combines TRBV25-1 with TRBJ1-2; maybe TRBD1 (6 bases). Germline lookup yields CDR1 MGHDK and CDR2 SYGVNS. V gave up 6 bases and J gave up 8 bases, with 13 bases separating them. The CDR3 extends over 12 amino acids. The DNA for the CDR3 is TGTGCCAGCAGGGAGGGGGGGCTCGGCTACACCTTC. It codes for CASREGGLGYTF.

The chain employs TRBV24-1 and TRBJ2-3; 12 nucleotides line up with TRBD1. Unmatched junction bases numbered 16, after V lost 4 bases and J lost 6 bases. CDR3 length equals 19 residues. The V gene's germline CDR1 is KGHDR and CDR2 SFDVKD. CDR3 loop: CATSDPLGAGTGGLDTQYF. The CDR3 DNA is TGTGCCACCAGTGACCCTCTAGGGGCCGGGACAGGGGGCTTGGATACGCAGTATTTT.

This chain joins TRBV4-3 and TRBJ1-1; D gene ambiguous. CDR1 LGHNA and CDR2 YSLEER come from the germline V gene. The ends were cut back, 4 bases at V and 5 bases at J, with 20 bases in the middle. The CDR3 spans 16 residues. For the CDR3, the DNA is TGCGCCAGCAGCCCCCAACTTGCAATCCGAACGACTGAAGCTTTCTTT. Translated: CASSPQLAIRTTEAFF.

The chain uses TRBV20-1 and TRBJ1-2, with TRBD1 matching over 7 bases. Germline CDR1 reads DFQATT; CDR2 reads SNEGSKA (reference sequence). The CDR3 spans 14 residues. V shed 3 bases and J 6 bases; nucleotides not matched to a gene: 10. CDR3 loop: CSASLGQHIDGYTF. DNA for the CDR3: TGCAGTGCTAGTCTGGGACAGCACATAGATGGCTACACCTTC.

The rearrangement links TRBV7-8 to TRBJ1-1; 12 bases align to TRBD1. The V gene end was trimmed by 5 bases and the J gene end by 6 bases; junction bases not matched to a gene: 4. This CDR3 contains 14 residues. The germline CDR1 and CDR2 sequences are SGHVS and FQNEAQ. CDR3 DNA sequence: TGTGCCAGCAGCACGGGACAGGGGGCTTCTGAAGCTTTCTTT. This translates into CASSTGQGASEAFF. Together with reference TRBV7-8 and TRBJ1-1, the CDR3 gives the full variable domain: GAGVSQSPRYKVAKRGQDVALRCDPISGHVSLFWYQQALGQGPEFLTYFQNEAQLDKSGLPSDRFFAERPEGSVSTLKIQRTQQEDSAVYLCASSTGQGASEAFFGQGTRLTVV.

The chain is built from TRBV7-9 and TRBJ1-2, with D perhaps matching TRBD1 (6 bases). There are 14 residues in the CDR3. Trimming stripped 3 bases from V and 4 bases from J, with 12 bases between. CDR1 and CDR2 (germline): SEHNR, FQNEAQ (reference sequence). The CDR3 nucleotides read TGTGCCAGCAGCTTGACAGGACCACTCTATGGCTACACCTTC. It is translated as CASSLTGPLYGYTF.

A note on this clone: Sequence at one end of the junction differs from germline and may be a read error. The chain couples TRBV7-7 to TRBJ2-1, with no clear D. The germline gives CDR1 SSHAT, CDR2 FNYEAQ (reference sequence). This CDR3 contains 17 residues. The CDR3: CASSLAPRSSSYNEQFF. The CDR3 DNA reads TGTGCTAGCAGCTTAGCCCCTAGAAGTTCCTCCTACAATGAGCAGTTCTTC.

The rearrangement joins TRBV6-2 or TRBV6-3 to TRBJ2-5; possible D gene TRBD2, 6 bases. The CDR3 consists of 13 residues. V lost 2 bases and J lost 2, with 6 bases in between. Germline V CDR1 and CDR2: MNHEY, SVGEGT. CDR3 protein: CASSYGRQETQYF. The CDR3 coding sequence is TGTGCCAGCAGTTACGGGAGGCAAGAGACCCAGTACTTC.

This clone occurred a few times. The rearrangement uses TRBV7-3 and TRBJ2-2; D gene unclear. The CDR3 totals 14 residues. CDR1 and CDR2 (germline): SGHTA, FQGTGA. Trimming removed 5 bases at V and 2 bases at J, with 9 bases between. CDR3 in DNA: TGTGCCAGCAGCGTGACTCGTAACACCGGGGAGCTGTTTTTT. This sequence encodes CASSVTRNTGELFF.

This clone was observed a single time. The rearrangement uses TRBV6-5 and TRBJ2-7; D possibly corresponds to TRBD2 (6 bases). Trimming took off 4 bases at V and 0 bases at J, with 13 bases between the two ends. Looked up from germline, CDR1 is MNHEY and CDR2 is SVGAGI. The CDR3 has 15 amino acids. The CDR3 sequence: CASSSPRGTSYEQYF. The DNA for the CDR3 is TGTGCCAGCAGTTCCCCCCGGGGGACCTCCTACGAGCAGTACTTC.

The rearrangement joins TRBV6-2 or TRBV6-3 to TRBJ1-5; D gene uncertain. Between the trimmed V and J ends, which lost 2 bases and 7 bases, there was a span of 6 bases. Germline V gives CDR1 MNHEY, CDR2 SVGEGT. The CDR3 extends over 12 amino acids. CDR3: CASSYTDQPQHF. The CDR3 DNA follows: TGTGCCAGCAGTTACACAGACCAGCCCCAGCATTTT.

The J gene is TRBJ2-5, the V gene TRBV11-2, with 8 nucleotides matching TRBD2. V lost 5 bases and J lost 5; bases outside the gene matches: 10. CDR3 size: 15 residues. Germline V CDR1 and CDR2: SGHAT, FQNNGV. The CDR3 loop reads CASSRAGGQQETQYF. DNA for the CDR3: TGTGCCAGCAGCCGCGCGGGAGGACAGCAGGAGACCCAGTACTTC.

The chain has TRBV28 and TRBJ1-5; 7 positions agree with TRBD1. Germline values: CDR1 MDHEN, CDR2 SYDVKM. J was trimmed by 3 bases and V by 8 bases; bases with no gene match: 16. The CDR3 loop spans 17 amino acids. The CDR3 protein is CASAPRVTGSFNQPQHF. CDR3 coding DNA: TGTGCCAGCGCCCCTCGAGTGACAGGGAGTTTCAATCAGCCCCAGCATTTT.